This T cell receptor beta chain was identified during a study of blood T cell repertoires in COVID-19. The table came from immunoSEQ multiplex PCR; TCRdb's copy has only in-frame clones and leaves some out. There are 90,000 to 120,000 clones in the sample; more than 75% occur only once, and less than 2.5% lies in the top ten. The sample consisted of peripheral blood. The receptor was derived from a human donor in a cohort sampled during active COVID-19.

CDR3 sequence (DNA): TGTGCCAGCAGCGCCTCGACAGTAGTCAACACTGAAGCTTTCTTT. As protein: CASSASTVVNTEAFF. The V and J genes are TRBV3-1 (or the pseudogene TRBV3-2) and TRBJ1-1; maybe TRBD1 (5 bases). V was pared by 5 bases and J by 2 bases, with 15 bases between. From germline, CDR1 is LGHDT and CDR2 YNNKEL (reference sequence). CDR3 length equals 15 residues.